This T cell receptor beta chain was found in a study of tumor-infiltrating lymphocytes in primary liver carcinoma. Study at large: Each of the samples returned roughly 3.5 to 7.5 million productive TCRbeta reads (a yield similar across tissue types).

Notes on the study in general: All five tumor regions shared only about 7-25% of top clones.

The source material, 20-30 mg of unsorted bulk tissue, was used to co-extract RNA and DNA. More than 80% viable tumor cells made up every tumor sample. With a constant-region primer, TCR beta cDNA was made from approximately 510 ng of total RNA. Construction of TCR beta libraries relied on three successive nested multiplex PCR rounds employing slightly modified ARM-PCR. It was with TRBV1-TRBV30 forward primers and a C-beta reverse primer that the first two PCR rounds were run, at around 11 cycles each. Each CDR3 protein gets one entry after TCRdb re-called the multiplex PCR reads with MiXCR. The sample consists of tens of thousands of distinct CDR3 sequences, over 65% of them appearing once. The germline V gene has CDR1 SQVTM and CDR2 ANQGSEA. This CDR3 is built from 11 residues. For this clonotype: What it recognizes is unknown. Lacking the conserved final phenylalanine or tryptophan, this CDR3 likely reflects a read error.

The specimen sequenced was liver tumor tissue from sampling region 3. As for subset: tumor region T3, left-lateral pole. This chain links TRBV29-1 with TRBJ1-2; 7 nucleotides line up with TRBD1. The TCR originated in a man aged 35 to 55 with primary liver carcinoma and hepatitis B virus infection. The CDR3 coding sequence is TGCAGTGTTGACAGGGTTCTTGGCTACACCTTG. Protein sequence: CSVDRVLGYTL.